These 13 T cell receptor beta chains were sequenced from one sample in a study of T cell responses to AZD1222 COVID-19 vaccine. Data came from immunoSEQ multiplex PCR; TCRdb stores just in-frame clones and leaves some out. The data hold some 140,000 clones, with around 93% observed a single time. Sample: peripheral blood, taken 28 days after the second AZD1222 dose. The receptor source for this set is an adult who received the AZD1222 COVID-19 vaccine.

This sequence joins TRBV7-2 and TRBJ1-1, with 7 bases matching TRBD1. Germline CDR1 is SGHTA and CDR2 is FQGNSA. After removal of 2 bases from V and 1 base from J, the junction contained 7 bases not matched to a gene. This CDR3 is built from 16 residues. CDR3 sequence: CASSLSGQVGNTEAFF. DNA for the CDR3: TGTGCCAGCAGCTTATCCGGACAGGTAGGGAACACTGAAGCTTTCTTT.

This sequence joins TRBV11-1 and TRBJ2-7; 10 positions agree with TRBD2. V gave up 5 bases and J gave up 2 bases; unmatched junction bases: 9. From germline, CDR1 is SGHAT and CDR2 FQDESV (reference sequence). The CDR3 totals 16 residues. CDR3 DNA sequence: TGTGCCAGCAGCCTAACTAGCGGGGATGGTCCCTACGAGCAGTACTTC. It encodes CASSLTSGDGPYEQYF.

The V call is TRBV11-2, the J call TRBJ1-2; tentatively, D is TRBD1 (5 bases). This CDR3 is built from 15 residues. From germline, CDR1 is SGHAT and CDR2 FQNNGV. Trimming pared 0 bases from V and 2 bases from J, leaving 10 bases between. The CDR3 loop reads CASSLELGVNYGYTF. The CDR3 region has the DNA TGTGCCAGCAGCTTAGAGTTAGGGGTGAACTATGGCTACACCTTC.

CDR3 sequence reads: CASSFVRGQGNNQPQHF. The CDR3 coding sequence is TGTGCCAGCAGCTTTGTACGGGGGCAGGGGAACAATCAGCCCCAGCATTTT. This sequence joins TRBV7-8 and TRBJ1-5; a weak D match, TRBD1 (6 bases). CDR1 is SGHVS, CDR2 FQNEAQ, per germline. V was clipped by 3 bases and J by 3 bases, with 18 bases between them. The CDR3 totals 17 residues. Looking up the rest from reference TRBV7-8 and TRBJ1-5 gives the full variable domain: GAGVSQSPRYKVAKRGQDVALRCDPISGHVSLFWYQQALGQGPEFLTYFQNEAQLDKSGLPSDRFFAERPEGSVSTLKIQRTQQEDSAVYLCASSFVRGQGNNQPQHFGDGTRLSIL.

The chain joins TRBV11-2 to TRBJ1-4, with 7 bases fitting TRBD1. The CDR3 length is 15 residues. The trim removed 2 bases at V and 5 bases at J, leaving 5 bases unmatched. The germline V gene encodes CDR1 SGHAT and CDR2 FQNNGV. The CDR3 reads CASSLRQGLNEKLFF. CDR3 nucleotide sequence: TGTGCCAGCAGCTTAAGACAGGGACTCAATGAAAAACTGTTTTTT.

The gene calls are TRBV5-5 and TRBJ1-4, with no clear D. CDR1 and CDR2 from the germline V gene are SGHKS and YYEKEE (reference sequence). CDR3 length: 15 amino acids. Trimming removed 4 bases at V and 2 bases at J, with 12 bases between. The CDR3 reads CASSRLTGTNEKLFF. In DNA, the CDR3 is TGTGCCAGCAGCCGACTGACGGGGACTAATGAAAAACTGTTTTTT.

The chain joins TRBV6-5 to TRBJ1-6; TRBD1 might be the D (6 bases). From germline, CDR1 is MNHEY and CDR2 SVGAGI. V dropped 0 bases and J dropped 7 bases, with 10 bases sitting between them. There are 15 residues in the CDR3. CDR3 amino acids: CASSYSGAGNSPLHF. In DNA, the CDR3 is TGTGCCAGCAGTTACTCGGGGGCAGGAAATTCACCCCTCCACTTT.

This rearrangement joins TRBV7-9 to TRBJ2-2, with 7 positions matching TRBD2. V dropped 7 bases and J dropped 4; count of bases not matched to a gene: 3. Germline lookup yields CDR1 SEHNR and CDR2 FQNEAQ (reference sequence). The CDR3 is 13 amino acids. DNA of the CDR3: TGTGCCAGCACCACGGGGGGCACCGGGGAGCTGTTTTTT. Protein product: CASTTGGTGELFF.

This chain connects TRBV3-1 (or the pseudogene TRBV3-2) to TRBJ2-1, with D tentatively TRBD1 (5 bases). The CDR3 length is 15 residues. Trimming removed 4 bases from V and 0 bases from J, with 10 bases in between. From germline, CDR1 is LGHDT and CDR2 YNNKEL (reference sequence). The CDR3, as DNA: TGTGCCAGCAGCCGTTCAGGGTCCTCCTACAATGAGCAGTTCTTC. It is translated as CASSRSGSSYNEQFF.

This clone was observed a single time. The CDR3 DNA follows: TGCGCCAGCAGCCAAGAAGGGCGGACTAGCGGGGGATCCTACAATGAGCAGTTCTTC. The encoded protein is CASSQEGRTSGGSYNEQFF. The chain combines TRBV4-1 with TRBJ2-1; TRBD2 agrees at 13 bases. The length of the CDR3 is 19 residues. Germline loops: CDR1 MGHRA, CDR2 YSYEKL. V shed 0 bases and J 1 base; nucleotides not matched to a gene: 6.

The chain employs TRBV2 and TRBJ2-5; D perhaps matches TRBD1 (5 bases). Germline V gene sequence: CDR1 SNHLY, CDR2 FYNNEI. Trimming took off 5 bases at V and 1 base at J, with 11 bases between the two ends. There are 14 residues in the CDR3. CDR3 amino acids: CASSITGVQETQYF. CDR3 nucleotide sequence: TGTGCCAGCAGTATTACAGGAGTCCAAGAGACCCAGTACTTC.

The J gene is TRBJ1-2, the V gene TRBV12-3 or TRBV12-4; weak D call: TRBD1 (6 bases). This CDR3 has 13 residues. Trimming pared 3 bases from V and 8 bases from J, leaving 13 bases between. The CDR3 DNA reads as TGTGCCAGCAGTTTCAACACAGGGTTCGGCTACACCTTC. It yields the protein CASSFNTGFGYTF.

The chain carries TRBV7-9 and TRBJ2-2, with 10 bases aligning to TRBD1. The CDR3 runs 15 residues. The V gene end was trimmed by 1 base and the J gene end by 5 bases; junction bases not matched to a gene: 1. Germline CDR1 and CDR2: SEHNR and FQNEAQ (reference sequence). DNA of the CDR3: TGTGCCAGCAGCTTAGGACAGGGGGCAACCGGGGAGCTGTTTTTT. This translates into CASSLGQGATGELFF.